One sample yielded the 27 T cell receptor beta chains listed below, sequenced in a study of response to subunit inactivated influenza vaccine. TCRdb called the RT-PCR reads again in MiXCR, with one record for every CDR3 protein. The data hold over 300,000 distinct CDR3 sequences, with about a fifth observed a single time. Sequencing used PBMCs from blood, obtained approximately 20 months after vaccination. These receptors all come from a man aged 50-75 years who received an inactivated influenza vaccine.

A few counts support this clonotype. The gene calls are TRBV4-1 and TRBJ2-1; no clear D gene. The CDR3 covers 12 residues. V shed 0 bases and J shed 10 bases, with 7 bases lying between them. The V gene's germline CDR1 is MGHRA and CDR2 YSYEKL. The CDR3 region is CASSQDVMEQFF. The CDR3 region has the DNA TGCGCCAGCAGCCAAGACGTGATGGAGCAGTTCTTC.

This clonotype was counted only a few times. The V and J genes are TRBV7-3 and TRBJ2-1; the match to TRBD1 covers 7 bases. V was clipped by 4 bases and J by 7 bases; unmatched bases: 4. This CDR3 has 13 residues. Per the germline V gene, CDR1 is SGHTA and CDR2 is FQGTGA. The CDR3 reads CASSSTGLNEQFF. CDR3 bases: TGTGCCAGCAGCTCGACAGGGCTGAATGAGCAGTTCTTC.

The DNA of the CDR3 is TGTGCCAGCAGCTCCGGACGGACCTATAATTCACCCCTCCACTTT. This gives the protein CASSSGRTYNSPLHF. The chain links TRBV7-2 to TRBJ1-6; D unclear. There are 15 residues in the CDR3. Germline-derived CDR1 and CDR2 are SGHTA and FQGNSA. V dropped 4 bases and J dropped 2 bases, with 9 bases sitting between them.

The rearrangement links TRBV15 to TRBJ1-5; D gene unclear. The V gene lost 3 bases and the J gene lost 4 bases, with 16 bases spanning the gap. The CDR3 is 16 amino acids. Germline V gives CDR1 LNHNV, CDR2 YYDKDF (reference sequence). The CDR3 DNA reads TGTGCCACCAGCAGTCGTCCTGGGATAGGGAATCAGCCCCAGCATTTT. Protein sequence: CATSSRPGIGNQPQHF.

V usage is TRBV28 and J usage is TRBJ2-1; maybe TRBD2 (6 bases). The CDR3 has 13 amino acids. Deletions cut 3 bases from V and 8 bases from J, with 11 bases between. The germline V gene has CDR1 MDHEN and CDR2 SYDVKM. The CDR3 loop reads CASSFGGPDEQFF. CDR3 sequence (DNA): TGTGCCAGCAGTTTCGGGGGTCCCGATGAGCAGTTCTTC. The complete variable domain, with remaining parts taken from reference TRBV28 and TRBJ2-1, reads DVKVTQSSRYLVKRTGEKVFLECVQDMDHENMFWYRQDPGLGLRLIYFSYDVKMKEKGDIPEGYSVSREKKERFSLILESASTNQTSMYLCASSFGGPDEQFFGPGTRLTVL.

V gene TRBV6-1 combines with J gene TRBJ2-1, with 10 bases that match TRBD2. The CDR3 contains 14 residues. V was pared by 5 bases and J by 10 bases, with 8 bases of the junction left unmatched. Per germline, CDR1 MNHNS and CDR2 SASEGT. The CDR3 DNA reads TGTGCCAGCAGTAAGACTAGCGGGCCGATGGAGCAGTTCTTC. Translating it yields CASSKTSGPMEQFF.

This clonotype has only a few counts. V and J are TRBV6-2 or TRBV6-3 and TRBJ1-4, with 7 bases matching TRBD1. V shed 5 bases, J shed 7 bases, and the junction held 7 bases outside the gene matches. The germline gives CDR1 MNHEY, CDR2 SVGEGT. The CDR3 runs to 14 residues. The CDR3 loop reads CASSRDRDGEKLFF. The CDR3 DNA is TGTGCCAGCAGTCGGGACAGAGATGGTGAAAAACTGTTTTTT.

V gene TRBV6-5 combines with J gene TRBJ2-5, with TRBD1 as a possible D gene (5 bases). The CDR3 length is 16 residues. V lost 0 bases and J lost 2, with 13 bases in between. In germline, CDR1 is MNHEY, CDR2 SVGAGI. The CDR3 DNA sequence: TGTGCCAGCAGTTACTCGTTGGTGACAGAACAAGAGACCCAGTACTTC. Its translation is CASSYSLVTEQETQYF.

This CDR3 is CATSDFGLQADTQYF. For the CDR3, the DNA is TGTGCCACCAGTGATTTTGGACTCCAAGCGGATACGCAGTATTTT. This chain links TRBV24-1 with TRBJ2-3; tentatively, D is TRBD2 (5 bases). V gave up 1 base and J gave up 6 bases, with 13 bases separating them. The germline V gene encodes CDR1 KGHDR and CDR2 SFDVKD. This CDR3 contains 15 residues.

The chain recombines TRBV12-3 or TRBV12-4 with TRBJ1-5; TRBD1 might be the D (5 bases). The CDR3 totals 14 residues. V gave up 4 bases and J gave up 7 bases, with 14 bases separating them. This CDR3 reads CASSSFGGGQPQHF. CDR3 nucleotide sequence: TGTGCCAGCAGTTCCTTTGGGGGAGGACAGCCCCAGCATTTT.

This chain connects TRBV4-2 to TRBJ2-1; D not resolved. Trimming pared 3 bases from V and 2 bases from J, leaving 11 bases between. The length of the CDR3 is 15 residues. Germline V CDR1 and CDR2: LGHNA, YNFKEQ. The CDR3 loop is CASSQAELPYNEQFF. For the CDR3, the DNA is TGTGCCAGCAGCCAGGCCGAACTCCCCTACAATGAGCAGTTCTTC.

In its sample, this clonotype was seen a few times. The chain is built from TRBV9 and TRBJ2-2, with TRBD2 matching over 12 bases. Germline V CDR1 and CDR2: SGDLS, YYNGEE. The CDR3 covers 15 residues. V was clipped by 4 bases and J by 5 bases; unmatched bases: 3. CDR3 coding DNA: TGTGCCAGCAGCCCACTAGCGGGGGGAACCGGGGAGCTGTTTTTT. As protein: CASSPLAGGTGELFF.

The rearrangement uses TRBV27 and TRBJ2-1; 8 positions match TRBD2. The CDR3 consists of 14 residues. The germline gives CDR1 MNHEY, CDR2 SMNVEV (reference sequence). With 3 bases clipped from V and 9 bases from J, the junction kept 7 bases outside the gene matches. CDR3 coding DNA: TGTGCCAGCAGTTTCTCAGCGGGAGATGGTGAGCAGTTCTTC. Protein product: CASSFSAGDGEQFF.

The chain recombines TRBV5-1 with TRBJ2-2, with D perhaps matching TRBD1 (5 bases). The germline V gene has CDR1 SGHRS and CDR2 YFSETQ. The CDR3 extends over 13 amino acids. V was pared by 3 bases and J by 6 bases, with 9 bases between. CDR3 sequence: CASSSTESGELFF. CDR3 bases: TGCGCCAGCAGCTCGACAGAGTCCGGGGAGCTGTTTTTT.

In its sample, this clonotype was seen many times. The chain joins TRBV12-3 or TRBV12-4 to TRBJ1-1, with D possibly TRBD1 on 6 matching bases. With 6 bases removed from V and 3 bases from J, the gap between germline ends came to 14 bases. This CDR3 contains 14 residues. For the CDR3, the DNA is TGTGCCAGCAGAACAGGGACTCGGGACACTGAAGCTTTCTTT. Translating gives CASRTGTRDTEAFF.

The genes are TRBV12-3 or TRBV12-4 and TRBJ2-2; tentatively, D is TRBD1 or TRBD2 (6 bases each). The CDR3 is 15 residues long. V was clipped by 5 bases and J by 7 bases, with 17 bases between them. The CDR3: CASSPRTVGGGELFF. The CDR3 DNA reads TGTGCCAGCAGTCCGCGGACAGTGGGAGGCGGGGAGCTGTTTTTT.

This clonotype was detected many times. The rearrangement joins TRBV3-1 to TRBJ1-6; 12 bases map to TRBD1. The CDR3 is 19 amino acids. The germline V gene encodes CDR1 LGHDT and CDR2 YNNKEL (reference sequence). The V and J ends lost 0 bases and 8 bases, in that order; junction bases with no gene match: 11. CDR3 nucleotides: TGTGCCAGCAGCCAAGAGGTTGGGACAGGGGGCGTCCCTCATTCACCCCTCCACTTT. As protein: CASSQEVGTGGVPHSPLHF.

This clonotype was recorded at least ten times. V and J are TRBV29-1 and TRBJ1-1, with D unclear. With 6 bases removed from V and 1 base from J, the gap between germline ends came to 6 bases. From germline, CDR1 is SQVTM and CDR2 ANQGSEA. The CDR3 is made up of 11 amino acids. This CDR3 is CSVRRNTEAFF. For the CDR3, the DNA is TGCAGCGTGCGTCGGAACACTGAAGCTTTCTTT.

Ten or more counts support this clonotype. The genes are TRBV19 and TRBJ1-2; D gene uncertain. Between the trimmed V and J ends, which lost 7 bases and 4 bases, there was a span of 16 bases. This CDR3 has 14 amino acids. Germline CDR1 is LNHDA and CDR2 is SQIVND (reference sequence). Here the CDR3 DNA reads TGTGCCAGTAAATTATCCGGAGGGTTCTATGGCTACACCTTC. Protein sequence: CASKLSGGFYGYTF.

This clonotype appeared a few times. The chain employs TRBV19 and TRBJ1-1, with D possibly being TRBD1 (6 bases). CDR3 length: 15 amino acids. Per germline, CDR1 LNHDA and CDR2 SQIVND (reference sequence). V dropped 3 bases and J dropped 0 bases, with 11 bases sitting between them. The DNA for the CDR3 is TGTGCCAGTAGTATTGAGGGGGTTTTGAACACTGAAGCTTTCTTT. Its protein is CASSIEGVLNTEAFF.

There are a few counts of this clonotype. This chain uses TRBV29-1 with TRBJ2-7, with TRBD1 identical over 8 bases. J gave up 8 bases and V 3 bases, and 6 bases lay outside the gene matches. CDR1 and CDR2 from the germline V gene are SQVTM and ANQGSEA. The CDR3 has 12 residues. The CDR3 DNA is TGCAGCGTTGAGGACAGGGCTGGGCAGCAGTACTTC. Translation gives CSVEDRAGQQYF.

This sequence joins TRBV12-3 or TRBV12-4 and TRBJ2-1, with 9 nucleotides matching TRBD2. This CDR3 has 15 amino acids. J lost 4 bases, V lost 6 bases, and 7 bases had no gene match. Here the CDR3 reads CASRLTSGQYNEQFF. In DNA form, the CDR3 reads TGTGCCAGCAGGTTGACTAGCGGACAATACAATGAGCAGTTCTTC.

This clonotype occurred once. The chain combines TRBV7-8 with TRBJ2-5, with 8 bases that match TRBD1. Unmatched junction bases numbered 9, after V lost 5 bases and J lost 1 base. CDR1 is SGHVS and CDR2 is FQNEAQ in the germline V gene. There are 16 residues in the CDR3. The CDR3 loop is CASSPSRGRLQETQYF. The CDR3 coding sequence is TGTGCCAGCAGCCCCTCCAGGGGGCGCCTCCAAGAGACCCAGTACTTC.

V and J are TRBV29-1 and TRBJ2-7; perhaps TRBD1 as D (7 bases). The CDR3 sequence is 11 residues long. Trimming cost V 5 bases and J 5 bases, with 10 bases left between them. CDR1 and CDR2 from the germline V gene are SQVTM and ANQGSEA. The CDR3 nucleotides are TGCAGCGTTAGCAGGGGGGACGAGCAGTACTTC. Protein sequence: CSVSRGDEQYF.

This clonotype was seen more than once but under ten times. The CDR3 DNA follows: TGTGCCAGCACCTCGGGACCGATGAACACTGAAGCTTTCTTT. Amino acids: CASTSGPMNTEAFF. V usage is TRBV9 and J usage is TRBJ1-1; possibly TRBD1 for D (5 bases). V lost 6 bases to trimming and J lost 0 bases, with 12 bases between them. This CDR3 spans 14 amino acids. The germline gives CDR1 SGDLS, CDR2 YYNGEE.

The table lists this clonotype with a few counts. The V call is TRBV13, the J call TRBJ1-4; no clear D. This CDR3 is built from 13 residues. Looked up from germline, CDR1 is PRHDT and CDR2 is FYEKMQ (reference sequence). V lost 8 bases and J lost 3, with 10 bases in between. The CDR3 DNA is TGTGCCAGCTTAAGGAGGGCTAATGAAAAACTGTTTTTT. Its translation: CASLRRANEKLFF.

This clonotype was found many times. The V call is TRBV4-3, the J call TRBJ1-2, with D perhaps TRBD1 (5 bases). Per the germline V gene, CDR1 is LGHNA and CDR2 is YSLEER. The CDR3 extends over 15 amino acids. Trimming stripped 2 bases from V and 6 bases from J, with 16 bases between. The CDR3 DNA sequence: TGCGCCAGCAGCCAACTGGGGACCGCGGGTGATGGCTACACCTTC. It specifies CASSQLGTAGDGYTF.